This T cell receptor (beta chain) was identified in a study of cytomegalovirus exposure and HLA in healthy donors. Whole-study findings and limits: Association of a missense DCLRE1C variant with TCR beta V- and J-gene trimming was reported in a later analysis.

The ends lost 7 bases at V and 6 bases at J; junction bases unmatched: 5. This CDR3 comprises 14 residues. In germline, CDR1 is MNHEY, CDR2 SMNVEV (reference sequence). Points on this clone: Its antigen is unidentified.

With 60 Vbeta and 13 Jbeta primers, the PCR was carried out. Assay used: immunoSEQ multiplex PCR; TCRdb lists only in-frame clones, some missing. The data hold some 270,000 clones, with about four fifths observed a single time. The chain uses TRBV27 and TRBJ2-2, with TRBD2 matching over 10 bases. The sequenced material came from PBMCs. This sequence was found in a girl aged 2 to 9 in good health and CMV-seronegative. The CDR3 here is CASNRLAGAGELFF. In nucleotides, the CDR3 is TGTGCCAGCAATAGGCTAGCGGGAGCCGGGGAGCTGTTTTTT.